This entry concerns a single T cell receptor (beta chain). Its antigen remains unknown. This sample stems from a study of blood T cells in healthy people across ages. Study-wide background: Template switching caught about one barcoded beta molecule for each two T cells. Study-wide findings and caveats: Reliance upon unsorted PBMCs precluded definitive naive versus antigen-experienced comparison. There was a strong correlation between TCR beta diversity and naive T cell percentage.

The second PCR ran about 6 to 12 cycles with a sample-barcoded 5' primer and J-beta primers. TCRdb reprocessed the 5' RACE reads with MiXCR, giving one entry per CDR3 protein. This sample has about 1.5 million distinct CDR3 sequences; approximately 43% occur once, and the top ten carry about 4%. Germline CDR1 and CDR2: SGHTA and FQGNSA. This CDR3 has 17 residues. Trimming removed 0 bases at V and 4 bases at J, with 18 bases between. The extraction recovered at least 5.5 micrograms of total RNA per sample. The sample consisted of blood. The origin of this receptor is a woman between 18 and 30 years old in good health. This chain joins TRBV7-2 and TRBJ1-2; D ambiguous. In DNA form, the CDR3 reads TGTGCCAGCAGCTTAGCGCCGGGTACCAACTGGGCCTATGGCTACACCTTC. As protein: CASSLAPGTNWAYGYTF. The full variable domain, its missing parts supplied by reference TRBV7-2 and TRBJ1-2, is GAGVSQSPSNKVTEKGKDVELRCDPISGHTALYWYRQSLGQGLEFLIYFQGNSAPDKSGLPSDRFSAERTGGSVSTLTIQRTQQEDSAVYLCASSLAPGTNWAYGYTFGSGTRLTVV.